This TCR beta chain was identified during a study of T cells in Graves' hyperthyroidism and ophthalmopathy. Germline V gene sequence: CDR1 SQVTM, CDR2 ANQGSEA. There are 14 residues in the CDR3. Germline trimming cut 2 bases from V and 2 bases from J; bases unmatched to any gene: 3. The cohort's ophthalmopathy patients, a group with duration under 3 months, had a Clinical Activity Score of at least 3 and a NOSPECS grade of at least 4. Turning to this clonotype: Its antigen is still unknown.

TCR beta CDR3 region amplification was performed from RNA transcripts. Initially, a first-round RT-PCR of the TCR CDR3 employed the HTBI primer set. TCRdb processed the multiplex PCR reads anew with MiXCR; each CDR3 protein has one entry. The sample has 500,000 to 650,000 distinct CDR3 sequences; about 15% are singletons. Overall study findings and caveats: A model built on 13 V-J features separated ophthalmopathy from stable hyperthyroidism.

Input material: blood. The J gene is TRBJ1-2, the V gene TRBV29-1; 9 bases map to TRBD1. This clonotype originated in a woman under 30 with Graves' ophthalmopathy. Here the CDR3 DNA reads TGCAGCGTTGAACCGGGACAGGGAAACTATGGCTACACCTTC. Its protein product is CSVEPGQGNYGYTF.